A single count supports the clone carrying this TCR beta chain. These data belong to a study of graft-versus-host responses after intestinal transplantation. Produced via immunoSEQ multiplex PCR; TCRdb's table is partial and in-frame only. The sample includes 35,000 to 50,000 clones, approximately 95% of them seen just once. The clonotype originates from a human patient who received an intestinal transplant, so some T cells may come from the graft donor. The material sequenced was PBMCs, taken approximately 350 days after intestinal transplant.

CDR3 protein: CASSNTPPDEQYF. CDR3 nucleotide sequence: TGTGCCAGTAGTAATACCCCGCCGGACGAGCAGTACTTC. The gene calls are TRBV19 and TRBJ2-7; D is unclear. Germline loops: CDR1 LNHDA, CDR2 SQIVND (reference sequence). V lost 4 bases, J lost 5 bases, and 12 bases lay in between. This CDR3 has 13 amino acids.